This TCR beta chain was observed in a study of blood T cell repertoires in COVID-19. The wider study: Both acute and convalescent COVID-19 samples were obtained from the United States, Italy and Spain. Sample material is recorded as cDNA or gDNA derived from T cells, B-cell-depleted T cells, or PBMCs.

Original handling: Researchers report that nucleated cell counts were estimated from reference gene primer amplification. Profiled with immunoSEQ multiplex PCR; TCRdb holds only in-frame clones, not every one. Clonal size and the V and J genes are those of that table, whereas D and trimming came from the DNA. Among approximately 390,000 clones listed, 90% were seen once. Per germline, CDR1 MDHEN and CDR2 SYDVKM. This CDR3 region has 16 residues. With 4 bases clipped from V and 7 bases from J, the junction kept 12 bases outside the gene matches. Sequenced sample: peripheral blood. This clonotype originated in a man between 18 and 29 years old with active or convalescent COVID-19. The rearrangement uses TRBV28 and TRBJ2-3, with 9 bases that match TRBD2. CDR3 protein: CASSSNPGLAAYTQYF. In nucleotides, the CDR3 is TGTGCCAGCAGTTCTAATCCGGGACTAGCAGCTTATACGCAGTATTTT.